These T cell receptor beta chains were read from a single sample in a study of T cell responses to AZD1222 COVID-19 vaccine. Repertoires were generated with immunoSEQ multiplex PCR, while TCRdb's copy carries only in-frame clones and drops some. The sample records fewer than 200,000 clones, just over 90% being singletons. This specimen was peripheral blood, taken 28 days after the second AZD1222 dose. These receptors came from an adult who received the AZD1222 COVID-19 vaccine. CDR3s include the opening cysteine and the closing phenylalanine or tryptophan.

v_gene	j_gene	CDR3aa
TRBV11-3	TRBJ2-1	CASSLEGGGPNEQFF
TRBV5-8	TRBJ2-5	CASSPGRRGETQYF
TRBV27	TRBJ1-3	CASSPGQGRGNTIYF
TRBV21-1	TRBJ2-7	CASSKVEAGAAYEQYF
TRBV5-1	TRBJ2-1	CASSLGQGNEQFF
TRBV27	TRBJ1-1	CASSLTPSWNTEAFF
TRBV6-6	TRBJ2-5	CASSASGGFRETQYF
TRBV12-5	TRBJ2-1	CASGQTYDEQFF
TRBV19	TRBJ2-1	CASSESSYNEQFF
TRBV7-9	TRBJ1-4	CASSLVALEKLFF
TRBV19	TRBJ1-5	CASGNWDRVVIQPQHF
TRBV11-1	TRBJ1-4	CASSRGQGTTNEKLFF
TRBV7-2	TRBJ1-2	CASSLTGQPYGYTF
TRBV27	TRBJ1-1	CASSPSGTEAEAFF
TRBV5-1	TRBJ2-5	CASSRDSEETQYF
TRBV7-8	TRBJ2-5	CASSDPGTSGGGETQYF
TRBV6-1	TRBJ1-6	CASRPDRTIDTLHF
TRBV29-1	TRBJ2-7	CSVEEGQGPYEQYF
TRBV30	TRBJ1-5	CAWSPSTAFNQPQHF
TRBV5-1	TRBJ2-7	CASSREPIYEQYF
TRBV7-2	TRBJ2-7	CASSVSSGSYDEQYF
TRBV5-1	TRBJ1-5	CASSVYSNQPQHF
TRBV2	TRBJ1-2	CAGYSADRETNYGYTF
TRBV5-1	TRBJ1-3	CASSLSGAQAGNTIYF
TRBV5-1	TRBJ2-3	CASSLGSGGPSTDTQYF
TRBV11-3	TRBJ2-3	CASSLGGLGGTDTQYF
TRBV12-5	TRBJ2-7	CASVLAGGSSYEQYF
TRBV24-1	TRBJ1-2	CATSDLGPQTPSIYGYTF
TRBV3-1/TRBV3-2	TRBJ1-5	CASSQVEPPNQPQHF
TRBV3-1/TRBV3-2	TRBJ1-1	CASSQDRDTEAFF